These 30 T cell receptor beta chains came from one sample sequenced in a study of cytomegalovirus exposure and HLA in healthy donors. The PCR made use of 60 Vbeta and 13 Jbeta primers. TCRdb's copy holds only in-frame clones and misses some; the assay was immunoSEQ multiplex PCR. The sample yields over 150,000 clones, about four fifths seen once. Sequencing input: PBMCs. These TCRs come from a woman aged 45-60 years in good health and CMV-seronegative.

The chain uses TRBV2 and TRBJ1-6; 12 bases are shared with TRBD1. The germline V gene encodes CDR1 SNHLY and CDR2 FYNNEI. The CDR3 covers 16 residues. V gave up 3 bases and J gave up 10 bases; unmatched junction bases: 7. CDR3: CASSDRDRGPISPLHF. The DNA for the CDR3 is TGTGCCAGCAGTGACCGGGACAGGGGGCCCATCTCACCCCTCCACTTT.

The rearrangement joins TRBV5-6 to TRBJ1-6; D might be TRBD1 (5 bases). The germline gives CDR1 SGHDT, CDR2 YYEEEE. Trimming removed 2 bases from V and 10 bases from J, with 13 bases in between. The CDR3 extends over 14 amino acids. CDR3 nucleotides: TGTGCCAGCAGCTTACGGGGGACGGACTCACCCCTCCACTTT. Translating gives CASSLRGTDSPLHF.

The V gene is TRBV6-4, the J gene TRBJ2-5, with D perhaps matching TRBD1 (6 bases). V was cut by 0 bases and J by 9 bases, with 17 bases left in between. CDR1 is MRHNA and CDR2 is SNTAGT in the germline V gene. CDR3 size: 15 residues. CDR3 coding DNA: TGTGCCAGCAGTGACTCGACAGGTGAGGAAGGGGCCCAGTACTTC. It translates to CASSDSTGEEGAQYF.

V and J are TRBV19 and TRBJ1-6; weak D call: TRBD1 (6 bases). The V and J ends lost 4 bases and 10 bases respectively, with 14 bases between them. Germline V gene data show CDR1 as LNHDA and CDR2 as SQIVND (reference sequence). The CDR3 loop spans 14 amino acids. Here the CDR3 reads CASSKLDSDSPLHF. The DNA for the CDR3 is TGTGCCAGTAGTAAGTTGGACAGTGACTCACCCCTCCACTTT.

V and J are TRBV5-6 and TRBJ1-1, with a tentative D call TRBD1 (6 bases). The CDR3 runs 15 residues. Germline values: CDR1 SGHDT, CDR2 YYEEEE. V was pared by 3 bases and J by 9 bases, with 21 bases between. This CDR3 is CASSSSEQGGKKAFF. In DNA form, the CDR3 reads TGTGCCAGCAGCTCCTCCGAACAGGGAGGGAAGAAAGCTTTCTTT.

A remark on this clone: A junction end diverges from the germline sequence, so it may reflect a read error. The V and J genes are TRBV7-9 and TRBJ2-7, with 7 bases matching TRBD1. The V gene's germline CDR1 is SEHNR and CDR2 FQNEAQ (reference sequence). The CDR3 has 12 residues. DNA of the CDR3: TGTGCCAGCAGCCAGGGAACCGGGACAGCCCACTTC. Translation: CASSQGTGTAHF.

The J gene is TRBJ2-7, the V gene TRBV2; D is perhaps TRBD1 (5 bases). V was shortened by 6 bases and J by 0 bases, with 18 bases between the two germline ends. This CDR3 has 16 amino acids. Germline V lookup: CDR1 SNHLY, CDR2 FYNNEI. The CDR3 sequence is CASSHRIKPPSYEQYF. In DNA, the CDR3 is TGTGCCAGCAGCCACAGGATTAAACCCCCCTCCTACGAGCAGTACTTC.

J is TRBJ2-1 and V is TRBV27, with 10 bases fitting TRBD1. In germline, CDR1 is MNHEY, CDR2 SMNVEV (reference sequence). The CDR3 covers 16 residues. V lost 2 bases and J lost 3; bases outside the gene matches: 4. The CDR3, as DNA: TGTGCCAGCAGTTTACGGGACAGGGGTTTCTACAATGAGCAGTTCTTC. Its protein product is CASSLRDRGFYNEQFF.

The rearrangement uses TRBV2 and TRBJ1-1, with D maybe TRBD1 (5 bases). V was trimmed by 7 bases and J by 0 bases, leaving 21 bases between them. The CDR3 has 17 amino acids. From germline, CDR1 is SNHLY and CDR2 FYNNEI. The CDR3 coding sequence is TGTGCCAGCACCGTGCGTCGCAGGGTGGGTGTGAACACTGAAGCTTTCTTT. Protein: CASTVRRRVGVNTEAFF.

This chain joins TRBV5-1 and TRBJ1-4, with D tentatively TRBD1 (6 bases). The CDR3 runs to 15 residues. V shed 2 bases and J shed 6 bases, with 14 bases lying between them. Germline V gene data show CDR1 as SGHRS and CDR2 as YFSETQ. CDR3 in DNA: TGCGCCAGCAGCTTAACAGGGTCCGGGGATGAAAAACTGTTTTTT. This translates into CASSLTGSGDEKLFF.

The rearrangement uses TRBV5-1 and TRBJ2-1, with D maybe TRBD1 (6 bases). Trimming removed 3 bases at V and 1 base at J, with 17 bases between. The CDR3 is made up of 17 amino acids. Germline assignment: CDR1 SGHRS and CDR2 YFSETQ. In DNA, the CDR3 is TGCGCCAGCAGCTCCGTCTCAACAGGGTCGTCCTACAATGAGCAGTTCTTC. It specifies CASSSVSTGSSYNEQFF.

The rearrangement uses TRBV19 and TRBJ1-1; 9 bases align to TRBD1. Germline CDR1 and CDR2: LNHDA and SQIVND (reference sequence). This CDR3 comprises 13 residues. V shed 7 bases and J 4 bases; nucleotides not matched to a gene: 4. CDR3 nucleotide sequence: TGTGCCAGTACCAAGACAGGGGGCACTGAAGCTTTCTTT. Protein: CASTKTGGTEAFF.

V is TRBV7-9 and J is TRBJ2-3, with D tentatively TRBD2 (6 bases). The germline V gene has CDR1 SEHNR and CDR2 FQNEAQ (reference sequence). The V gene lost 0 bases and the J gene lost 1 base, with 11 bases spanning the gap. The CDR3 length is 16 residues. The DNA of the CDR3 is TGTGCCAGCAGCTTAGCACTAGCCCTCCGCACAGATACGCAGTATTTT. Translating it yields CASSLALALRTDTQYF.

A single count supports this clone. This sequence joins TRBV27 and TRBJ1-1; D might be TRBD1 (5 bases). The CDR3 covers 14 residues. Germline-derived CDR1 and CDR2 are MNHEY and SMNVEV (reference sequence). Trimming shortened V by 2 bases and J by 1 base, and 8 bases separated the two germline ends. The CDR3 DNA reads as TGTGCCAGCAGTTTAACCAGGGCGAACACTGAAGCTTTCTTT. Its translation: CASSLTRANTEAFF.

This rearrangement joins TRBV28 to TRBJ2-4; D is possibly TRBD2 (6 bases). This CDR3 has 16 amino acids. Germline assignment: CDR1 MDHEN and CDR2 SYDVKM. V lost 5 bases to trimming and J lost 4 bases, with 18 bases between them. CDR3 nucleotide sequence: TGTGCCAGCAGTCCCTTCCTAACGGAGGGAAAAAACATTCAGTACTTC. It codes for CASSPFLTEGKNIQYF.

The chain carries TRBV28 and TRBJ2-3; the match to TRBD2 covers 8 bases. Germline values: CDR1 MDHEN, CDR2 SYDVKM. V was clipped by 7 bases and J by 2 bases; unmatched bases: 11. This CDR3 has 16 residues. CDR3 sequence reads: CASTDGGSGNTDTQYF. The CDR3 region has the DNA TGTGCCAGCACGGATGGGGGTAGCGGGAACACAGATACGCAGTATTTT.

The chain is built from TRBV11-2 and TRBJ2-2, with 7 bases fitting TRBD1. CDR1 is SGHAT, CDR2 FQNNGV, per germline. J was trimmed by 2 bases and V by 2 bases; bases with no gene match: 5. This CDR3 spans 16 amino acids. DNA for the CDR3: TGTGCCAGCAGCTTACTCAGGACAGGAAACACCGGGGAGCTGTTTTTT. It translates to CASSLLRTGNTGELFF.

The chain is built from TRBV19 and TRBJ1-1, with TRBD1 identical over 8 bases. CDR1 and CDR2 (germline): LNHDA, SQIVND (reference sequence). V gave up 7 bases and J gave up 5 bases; unmatched junction bases: 6. The CDR3 spans 13 residues. CDR3 residues: CASTNRGMTEAFF. Written as DNA, the CDR3 is TGTGCCAGTACGAACAGGGGGATGACTGAAGCTTTCTTT.

The gene calls are TRBV11-3 and TRBJ1-1; 7 nucleotides agree with TRBD1. Germline CDR1 SGHNT, CDR2 YENEEA. The junction had 18 bases not matched to a gene; V was cut back by 4 bases and J by 1 base. The CDR3 totals 19 residues. The CDR3 sequence is CASSSNSAQATGTNTEAFF. The CDR3 DNA reads as TGTGCCAGCAGCTCGAATAGCGCCCAAGCGACAGGGACGAACACTGAAGCTTTCTTT.

This clone was seen a single time. The rearrangement links TRBV11-3 to TRBJ2-3; 14 bases are a match to TRBD2. The CDR3 is 16 residues long. CDR1 and CDR2 from the germline V gene are SGHNT and YENEEA. Trimming at V came to 5 bases and at J to 6 bases, leaving 7 bases not matched to a gene. This CDR3 reads CASSARTSGRSDTQYF. CDR3 nucleotide sequence: TGTGCCAGCAGCGCCCGGACTAGCGGGAGGTCTGATACGCAGTATTTT.

This chain uses TRBV28 with TRBJ1-4; 8 bases agree with TRBD1. Unmatched junction bases numbered 9, after V lost 4 bases and J lost 8 bases. This CDR3 is 15 amino acids long. The germline gives CDR1 MDHEN, CDR2 SYDVKM. CDR3: CASSSPGGAEEKLFF. The CDR3 DNA sequence: TGTGCCAGCAGTTCCCCAGGGGGCGCAGAGGAAAAACTGTTTTTT. The complete variable domain, with remaining parts taken from reference TRBV28 and TRBJ1-4, reads DVKVTQSSRYLVKRTGEKVFLECVQDMDHENMFWYRQDPGLGLRLIYFSYDVKMKEKGDIPEGYSVSREKKERFSLILESASTNQTSMYLCASSSPGGAEEKLFFGSGTQLSVL.

V usage is TRBV5-1 and J usage is TRBJ1-1; unclear D gene. This CDR3 spans 14 amino acids. The ends were cut back, 0 bases at V and 0 bases at J, with 6 bases in the middle. From germline, CDR1 is SGHRS and CDR2 YFSETQ. For the CDR3, the DNA is TGCGCCAGCAGCTTGGGGAGACTGAACACTGAAGCTTTCTTT. Translation gives CASSLGRLNTEAFF.

This sequence joins TRBV18 and TRBJ1-2; 9 bases map to TRBD1. The CDR3 sequence is 15 residues long. Germline loops: CDR1 KGHSH, CDR2 LQKENI. Trimming took 6 bases from V and 5 from J; bases not matched to a gene: 10. The CDR3 bases are TGTGCCAGCTCGAGTACAGGGGGCGAATCTTATGGCTACACCTTC. It specifies CASSSTGGESYGYTF.

This clone was recorded a few times. This chain uses TRBV7-2 with TRBJ1-3; maybe TRBD1 (6 bases). The germline V gene has CDR1 SGHTA and CDR2 FQGNSA. This CDR3 region has 14 residues. Trimming pared 5 bases from V and 1 base from J, leaving 9 bases between. DNA for the CDR3: TGTGCCAGCAGCATCGGACAGTCTGGAAACACCATATATTTT. Protein sequence: CASSIGQSGNTIYF.

This clone appeared a single time. The chain uses TRBV5-1 and TRBJ2-5; 8 nucleotides align to TRBD2. With V trimmed by 7 bases and J by 5 bases, 13 bases remained unmatched. Germline V gives CDR1 SGHRS, CDR2 YFSETQ. The length of the CDR3 is 15 residues. The DNA for the CDR3 is TGCGCCAGCGCCCAGGAAGCGGGAGTCCAGGAGACCCAGTACTTC. This translates into CASAQEAGVQETQYF.

The chain links TRBV30 to TRBJ1-1; D might be TRBD1 (5 bases). V was clipped by 0 bases and J by 6 bases, with 14 bases between them. The CDR3 spans 14 residues. The germline CDR1 and CDR2 sequences are GTSNPN and SVGIG (reference sequence). The CDR3 is CAWSVLQGSAEAFF. The CDR3 nucleotides read TGTGCCTGGAGTGTACTGCAGGGCAGCGCTGAAGCTTTCTTT. The whole variable domain, filled in from reference TRBV30 and TRBJ1-1, reads SQTIHQWPATLVQPVGSPLSLECTVEGTSNPNLYWYRQAAGRGLQLLFYSVGIGQISSEVPQNLSASRPQDRQFILSSKKLLLSDSGFYLCAWSVLQGSAEAFFGQGTRLTVV.

The V call is TRBV5-1, the J call TRBJ1-1; 7 bases are shared with TRBD1. Germline V gene data show CDR1 as SGHRS and CDR2 as YFSETQ. This CDR3 is 15 amino acids long. V lost 2 bases, J lost 4 bases, and 8 bases stayed unmatched. This CDR3 is CASSLSGTAGTEAFF. The DNA for the CDR3 is TGCGCCAGCAGCTTATCCGGGACAGCGGGCACTGAAGCTTTCTTT.

The J gene is TRBJ2-3, the V gene TRBV7-3, with 7 bases that match TRBD2. This CDR3 comprises 14 residues. Germline V gene data show CDR1 as SGHTA and CDR2 as FQGTGA. The junction had 6 bases not matched to a gene; V was cut back by 5 bases and J by 4 bases. The CDR3 loop is CASSDRGDPDTQYF. Here the CDR3 DNA reads TGTGCCAGCAGCGACCGGGGGGACCCAGATACGCAGTATTTT.

This rearrangement joins TRBV7-9 to TRBJ2-7, with TRBD2 matching over 7 bases. In germline, CDR1 is SEHNR, CDR2 FQNEAQ (reference sequence). CDR3 size: 14 residues. With V trimmed by 5 bases and J by 3 bases, 7 bases remained unmatched. This CDR3 reads CASSTLGGVYEQYF. The CDR3, as DNA: TGTGCCAGCAGCACCCTTGGGGGGGTCTACGAGCAGTACTTC.

This chain uses TRBV28 with TRBJ2-3, with unresolved D. The V end was cut by 3 bases, the J end by 3 bases, with 7 bases between. Per the germline V gene, CDR1 is MDHEN and CDR2 is SYDVKM. The CDR3 loop spans 13 amino acids. The CDR3 is CASSFGGTDTQYF. CDR3 bases: TGTGCCAGCAGTTTCGGCGGAACAGATACGCAGTATTTT.